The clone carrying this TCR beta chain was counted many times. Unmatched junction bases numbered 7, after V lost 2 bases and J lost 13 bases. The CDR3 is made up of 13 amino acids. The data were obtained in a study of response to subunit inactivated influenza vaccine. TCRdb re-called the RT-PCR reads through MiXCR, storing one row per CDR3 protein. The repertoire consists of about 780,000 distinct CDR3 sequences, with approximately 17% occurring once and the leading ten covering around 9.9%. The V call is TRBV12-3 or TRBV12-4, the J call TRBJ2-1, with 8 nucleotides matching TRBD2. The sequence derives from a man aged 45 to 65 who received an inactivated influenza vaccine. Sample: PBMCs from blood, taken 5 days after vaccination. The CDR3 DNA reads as TGTGCCAGCAGTTTAACGGGGGGGCTCGGACAGTTCTTC. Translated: CASSLTGGLGQFF.